These 30 T cell receptor beta chains were all obtained from the same sample, sequenced in a study of blood T cell repertoires in COVID-19. Libraries were prepared by immunoSEQ multiplex PCR; TCRdb keeps only in-frame clonotypes and omits some of them. The repertoire holds hundreds of thousands of clones, around 90% seen once, with 0.7% to 0.85% in the top ten. Material: peripheral blood. The source of these receptors is a man aged 55-75 years with COVID-19, enrolled during active disease.

The rearrangement joins TRBV29-1 to TRBJ2-6; TRBD1 matches at 8 bases. The V gene's germline CDR1 is SQVTM and CDR2 ANQGSEA. Germline trimming cut 4 bases from V and 0 bases from J; bases unmatched to any gene: 2. The CDR3 loop spans 15 amino acids. The CDR3 region is CSVGQGYSGANVLTF. The CDR3 coding sequence is TGCAGCGTTGGACAGGGGTACTCTGGGGCCAACGTCCTGACTTTC.

The rearrangement links TRBV4-3 to TRBJ1-6, with D unclear. The CDR3 extends over 14 amino acids. Trimming shortened V by 4 bases and J by 10 bases, and 14 bases separated the two germline ends. CDR1 is LGHNA and CDR2 is YSLEER in the germline V gene. This chain's CDR3 is CASSPSPRESPLHF. Written as DNA, the CDR3 is TGCGCCAGCAGCCCATCCCCCCGGGAATCACCCCTCCACTTT.

This clone came up once. The V and J genes are TRBV19 and TRBJ2-2; TRBD2 aligns across 8 bases. This CDR3 comprises 16 residues. V lost 4 bases and J lost 4; bases outside the gene matches: 8. The germline gives CDR1 LNHDA, CDR2 SQIVND (reference sequence). CDR3 protein: CASSRQRERVTGELFF. The CDR3 DNA is TGTGCCAGTAGTAGACAGCGGGAGAGAGTCACCGGGGAGCTGTTTTTT.

The J gene is TRBJ2-3, the V gene TRBV15, with 10 nucleotides matching TRBD2. V lost 0 bases and J lost 4; bases outside the gene matches: 10. The CDR3 runs to 18 residues. CDR1 LNHNV and CDR2 YYDKDF come from the germline V gene (reference sequence). The CDR3 nucleotides read TGTGCCACCAGCAGAGATCTATCTAGCGGGGGTCGTGCAGATACGCAGTATTTT. This codes for CATSRDLSSGGRADTQYF. The complete variable domain, with remaining parts taken from reference TRBV15 and TRBJ2-3, reads DAMVIQNPRYQVTQFGKPVTLSCSQTLNHNVMYWYQQKSSQAPKLLFHYYDKDFNNEADTPDNFQSRRPNTSFCFLDIRSPGLGDTAMYLCATSRDLSSGGRADTQYFGPGTRLTVL.

The V call is TRBV5-1, the J call TRBJ2-3, with 11 bases identical to TRBD2. The CDR3 spans 16 residues. V shed 3 bases, J shed 0 bases, and the junction held 3 bases outside the gene matches. Germline CDR1 SGHRS, CDR2 YFSETQ. CDR3 bases: TGCGCCAGCAGCTGGGGACTAGCGGTTAGCACAGATACGCAGTATTTT. It codes for CASSWGLAVSTDTQYF.

The chain combines TRBV18 with TRBJ1-6, with D tentatively TRBD1 (6 bases). V gave up 5 bases and J gave up 7 bases, with 12 bases separating them. The CDR3 consists of 14 residues. Germline-derived CDR1 and CDR2 are KGHSH and LQKENI. CDR3 region: CASSKDRTNSPLHF. CDR3 DNA: TGTGCCAGCTCAAAGGACAGAACCAATTCACCCCTCCACTTT. Full variable domain (outside the CDR3, taken from reference TRBV18 and TRBJ1-6): NAGVMQNPRHLVRRRGQEARLRCSPMKGHSHVYWYRQLPEEGLKFMVYLQKENIIDESGMPKERFSAEFPKEGPSILRIQQVVRGDSAAYFCASSKDRTNSPLHFGNGTRLTVT.

The CDR3 nucleotides read TGTGCCAGCTCACGGCCCACAGATACGCAGTATTTT. The encoded protein is CASSRPTDTQYF. The chain combines TRBV18 with TRBJ2-3; no reliable D call. Germline V gene data show CDR1 as KGHSH and CDR2 as LQKENI. The CDR3 spans 12 residues. V lost 4 bases and J lost 2, with 4 bases in between.

The V call is TRBV6-5, the J call TRBJ2-3; 7 bases line up with TRBD1. Trimming took 2 bases from V and 2 from J; bases not matched to a gene: 4. The length of the CDR3 is 15 residues. Germline V gene data show CDR1 as MNHEY and CDR2 as SVGAGI. The CDR3 DNA reads TGTGCCAGCAGTTACAGGGGGCAGTCCACAGATACGCAGTATTTT. It is translated as CASSYRGQSTDTQYF.

The chain uses TRBV5-5 and TRBJ1-5; D is possibly TRBD1 (6 bases). This CDR3 has 16 amino acids. Trimming cost V 1 base and J 0 bases, with 11 bases left between them. Per the germline V gene, CDR1 is SGHKS and CDR2 is YYEKEE (reference sequence). CDR3 amino acids: CASSLREDSSNQPQHF. The CDR3 DNA reads TGTGCCAGCAGCTTGCGGGAGGACAGTAGCAATCAGCCCCAGCATTTT. The whole variable domain, filled in from reference TRBV5-5 and TRBJ1-5, reads DAGVTQSPTHLIKTRGQQVTLRCSPISGHKSVSWYQQVLGQGPQFIFQYYEKEERGRGNFPDRFSARQFPNYSSELNVNALLLGDSALYLCASSLREDSSNQPQHFGDGTRLSIL.

The V and J genes are TRBV27 and TRBJ2-3; the match to TRBD2 covers 11 bases. CDR3 size: 17 residues. Trimming at V came to 5 bases and at J to 2 bases, leaving 9 bases not matched to a gene. In germline, CDR1 is MNHEY, CDR2 SMNVEV (reference sequence). The CDR3 here is CASSVLPSGGITDTQYF. CDR3 in DNA: TGTGCCAGCAGTGTACTCCCTAGCGGGGGGATCACAGATACGCAGTATTTT.

The chain joins TRBV7-2 to TRBJ1-5, with a weak D call TRBD1 (5 bases). V was trimmed by 4 bases and J by 0 bases, leaving 10 bases between them. CDR3 length: 15 amino acids. Looked up from germline, CDR1 is SGHTA and CDR2 is FQGNSA. CDR3 sequence reads: CASSSGGGSNQPQHF. In nucleotides, the CDR3 is TGTGCCAGCAGCTCTGGGGGGGGTAGCAATCAGCCCCAGCATTTT.

The J gene is TRBJ2-2, the V gene TRBV12-3 or TRBV12-4; 8 bases agree with TRBD1. J gave up 5 bases and V 11 bases, and 7 bases lay outside the gene matches. This CDR3 spans 13 amino acids. In DNA, the CDR3 is TGTGCCGGACAGGGAACTAGGACCGGGGAGCTGTTTTTT. Its translation: CAGQGTRTGELFF.

The chain combines TRBV24-1 with TRBJ2-1; D might be TRBD2 (7 bases). Between the trimmed V and J ends, which lost 8 bases and 7 bases, there was a span of 8 bases. CDR3 size: 11 residues. Germline V CDR1 and CDR2: KGHDR, SFDVKD. The CDR3 here is CATKGGNEQFF. CDR3 sequence (DNA): TGTGCCACCAAGGGGGGGAATGAGCAGTTCTTC.

The chain is built from TRBV10-3 and TRBJ1-1, with TRBD1 matching 10 bases. The V gene end was trimmed by 10 bases and the J gene end by 5 bases; junction bases not matched to a gene: 13. The germline gives CDR1 ENHRY, CDR2 SYGVKD. The CDR3 contains 15 residues. The CDR3 region is CATTGGDRGFTEAFF. CDR3 nucleotide sequence: TGTGCCACCACTGGGGGGGACAGGGGATTTACTGAAGCTTTCTTT.

V and J are TRBV18 and TRBJ1-5; no firm D call. The CDR3 is 14 amino acids. From germline, CDR1 is KGHSH and CDR2 LQKENI. Trimming shortened V by 2 bases and J by 2 bases, and 7 bases separated the two germline ends. This chain's CDR3 is CASSPENGNQPQHF. DNA for the CDR3: TGTGCCAGCTCACCAGAGAATGGCAATCAGCCCCAGCATTTT.

In this sample, this clone turned up once. This chain joins TRBV6-6 and TRBJ1-2; possibly TRBD1 for D (6 bases). The CDR3 contains 14 residues. Trimming cost V 2 bases and J 8 bases, with 15 bases left between them. Germline CDR1 and CDR2: MNHNY and SVGAGI (reference sequence). The CDR3 DNA reads as TGTGCCAGCAGTTACGGGGGCGGGCCGAGGGGCTACACCTTC. This encodes CASSYGGGPRGYTF.

J is TRBJ1-2 and V is TRBV19; 8 bases are shared with TRBD1. The length of the CDR3 is 12 residues. The V gene end was trimmed by 6 bases and the J gene end by 6 bases; junction bases not matched to a gene: 3. The germline gives CDR1 LNHDA, CDR2 SQIVND (reference sequence). CDR3 residues: CASSTGGDGYTF. CDR3 DNA sequence: TGTGCCAGTAGCACAGGGGGAGATGGCTACACCTTC. The complete variable domain, with remaining parts taken from reference TRBV19 and TRBJ1-2, reads DGGITQSPKYLFRKEGQNVTLSCEQNLNHDAMYWYRQDPGQGLRLIYYSQIVNDFQKGDIAEGYSVSREKKESFPLTVTSAQKNPTAFYLCASSTGGDGYTFGSGTRLTVV.

This sequence joins TRBV6-1 and TRBJ1-3, with D perhaps matching TRBD1 (5 bases). This CDR3 has 16 amino acids. V lost 4 bases and J lost 0, with 13 bases in between. In germline, CDR1 is MNHNS, CDR2 SASEGT. CDR3 region: CASSGDSLLSGNTIYF. The CDR3 region has the DNA TGTGCCAGCAGTGGTGACAGCCTACTCTCTGGAAACACCATATATTTT.

The V gene is TRBV18, the J gene TRBJ1-1; tentative D call: TRBD1 (6 bases). The CDR3 extends over 15 amino acids. The germline V gene encodes CDR1 KGHSH and CDR2 LQKENI. The germline V and J ends were trimmed by 5 bases and 4 bases, with 17 bases remaining between them. CDR3: CASSAGQGGGTEAFF. CDR3 nucleotides: TGTGCCAGCTCAGCGGGGCAGGGAGGGGGCACTGAAGCTTTCTTT.

The chain couples TRBV19 to TRBJ2-1, with 10 bases identical to TRBD2. Per the germline V gene, CDR1 is LNHDA and CDR2 is SQIVND (reference sequence). V shed 5 bases and J 4 bases; nucleotides not matched to a gene: 8. The CDR3 has 16 residues. For the CDR3, the DNA is TGTGCCAGTAGTTCCTTTCTAGCGGGGGCGTACAATGAGCAGTTCTTC. Amino acids: CASSSFLAGAYNEQFF.

A remark on this clone: The sample carries other DNA sequences with the same CDR3. The chain recombines TRBV9 with TRBJ1-3; D might be TRBD1 (5 bases). The V end was cut by 2 bases, the J end by 0 bases, with 9 bases between. The CDR3 contains 15 residues. Germline V gene data show CDR1 as SGDLS and CDR2 as YYNGEE. The DNA for the CDR3 is TGTGCCAGCAGCGTTACAGGAGACTCTGGAAACACCATATATTTT. This translates into CASSVTGDSGNTIYF. The full variable domain, with the rest looked up from reference TRBV9 and TRBJ1-3, is DSGVTQTPKHLITATGQRVTLRCSPRSGDLSVYWYQQSLDQGLQFLIQYYNGEERAKGNILERFSAQQFPDLHSELNLSSLELGDSALYFCASSVTGDSGNTIYFGEGSWLTVV.

The chain carries TRBV11-3 and TRBJ2-1; tentatively, D is TRBD1 (7 bases). Trimming cost V 5 bases and J 5 bases, with 16 bases left between them. Germline V lookup: CDR1 SGHNT, CDR2 YENEEA. The CDR3 covers 15 residues. The CDR3 DNA is TGTGCCAGCAGCCCAGGGGGGATCTTTCACAATGAGCAGTTCTTC. It translates to CASSPGGIFHNEQFF.

This chain uses TRBV3-1 (or the pseudogene TRBV3-2) with TRBJ1-4; 9 nucleotides agree with TRBD1. Germline trimming cut 6 bases from V and 5 bases from J; bases unmatched to any gene: 7. The CDR3 extends over 15 amino acids. Germline V CDR1 and CDR2: LGHDT, YNNKEL (reference sequence). CDR3 region: CASSLTGGANEKLFF. The CDR3 nucleotides read TGTGCCAGCAGTCTCACAGGGGGCGCGAATGAAAAACTGTTTTTT.

This clone was observed a single time. Here the CDR3 reads CASSLSQGADTQYF. The CDR3 DNA sequence: TGTGCCAGCAGCTTGAGTCAGGGTGCGGATACGCAGTATTTT. The chain recombines TRBV5-4 with TRBJ2-3, with D perhaps matching TRBD1 (5 bases). The CDR3 runs 14 residues. The V end was cut by 1 base, the J end by 6 bases, with 12 bases between. Germline-derived CDR1 and CDR2 are SGHNT and YYREEE (reference sequence).

This chain links TRBV3-1 (or the pseudogene TRBV3-2) with TRBJ2-3, with 12 positions matching TRBD1. After removal of 3 bases from V and 4 bases from J, the junction contained 2 bases not matched to a gene. Germline CDR1 reads LGHDT; CDR2 reads YNNKEL (reference sequence). This CDR3 comprises 15 residues. CDR3 loop: CASSQWDRGPDTQYF. CDR3 nucleotide sequence: TGTGCCAGCAGCCAGTGGGACAGGGGGCCAGATACGCAGTATTTT.

V and J are TRBV11-2 and TRBJ1-3; TRBD1 matches 7 bases. Germline-derived CDR1 and CDR2 are SGHAT and FQNNGV. Trimming cost V 1 base and J 4 bases; bases outside gene matches: 7. The CDR3 has 16 residues. In DNA, the CDR3 is TGTGCCAGCAGCTTAGTGGGACAGAAGACAGGAAACACCATATATTTT. Translation: CASSLVGQKTGNTIYF.

The CDR3 sequence is CASSPRGTSSYNEQFF. CDR3 bases: TGTGCCAGCAGTCCTCGAGGGACTAGTTCCTACAATGAGCAGTTCTTC. This chain links TRBV27 with TRBJ2-1; 8 nucleotides line up with TRBD2. This CDR3 has 16 amino acids. Germline trimming cut 5 bases from V and 1 base from J; bases unmatched to any gene: 7. Per germline, CDR1 MNHEY and CDR2 SMNVEV (reference sequence).

To note about this clone: A read error may account for a junction end that differs from germline. The chain couples TRBV7-7 to TRBJ2-1; TRBD1 matches at 9 bases. The length of the CDR3 is 17 residues. CDR1 is SSHAT and CDR2 is FNYEAQ in the germline V gene (reference sequence). CDR3 coding DNA: TGTGCTAGCAGCTCAGGGGCCGGGACAGGGCCCTACAATGAGCAGTTCTTC. This encodes CASSSGAGTGPYNEQFF.

The V gene is TRBV3-1 (or the pseudogene TRBV3-2), the J gene TRBJ1-1; the D is unclear. The CDR3 is 17 residues long. Germline V gene data show CDR1 as LGHDT and CDR2 as YNNKEL (reference sequence). Trimming took off 3 bases at V and 4 bases at J, with 21 bases between the two ends. The CDR3 region has the DNA TGTGCCAGCAGCCAGTCCCTGGGTTGGGGTCGGGGCACTGAAGCTTTCTTT. It is translated as CASSQSLGWGRGTEAFF.

The rearrangement uses TRBV5-1 and TRBJ1-2; 10 bases align to TRBD1. Per the germline V gene, CDR1 is SGHRS and CDR2 is YFSETQ. This CDR3 has 15 amino acids. The trim removed 3 bases at V and 1 base at J, leaving 3 bases unmatched. This CDR3 reads CASSSGDRGNYGYTF. CDR3 DNA sequence: TGCGCCAGCAGCTCCGGGGACAGGGGTAACTATGGCTACACCTTC.